The 32 T cell receptor beta chains listed next were all sequenced from one sample in a study of blood T cell repertoires in COVID-19 (TCRdb year 2020). The method was the immunoSEQ multiplex PCR assay. TCRdb took this table from immuneACCESS and kept in-frame rearrangements with V and J called. Such tables lack part of the clones; where checked against another copy, unresolved V genes explain under half of the gap, and the rest is unexplained. This sample lists approximately 170,000 clones; about 86% were detected once. The biggest ten clones account for 3.7% of the sample. The sample comprised peripheral blood. The receptors were sampled from a man between 18 and 29 years old with active or convalescent COVID-19.

The CDR3 spells CASSKSQGLYEQYF. As DNA, the CDR3 is TGTGCCAGCAGCAAAAGTCAGGGTCTCTACGAGCAGTACTTC. V gene TRBV21-1 combines with J gene TRBJ2-7; TRBD1 is the table's D call, not checked against the DNA. TRBV21-1 is a known pseudogene. The CDR3 length is 14 residues.

V is TRBV19 and J is TRBJ2-5; no reliable D call. CDR1 LNHDA and CDR2 SQIVND come from the germline V gene (reference sequence). The CDR3 is 12 residues long. With 7 bases removed from V and 3 bases from J, the gap between germline ends came to 9 bases. For the CDR3, the DNA is TGTGCCAGTAATCGCGGCAAAGAGACCCAGTACTTC. Its translation: CASNRGKETQYF.

The chain joins TRBV9 to TRBJ1-5; D not certain. This CDR3 is 13 amino acids long. V was pared by 4 bases and J by 4 bases, with 9 bases between. In germline, CDR1 is SGDLS, CDR2 YYNGEE. CDR3: CASSPTTNQPQHF. CDR3 coding DNA: TGTGCCAGCAGCCCCACAACAAATCAGCCCCAGCATTTT.

DNA of the CDR3: TGTGCCAGCAGCCATGCTCGGGGGGACGGGGAAGGCGAGCAGTACTTC. Translating gives CASSHARGDGEGEQYF. The rearrangement links TRBV14 to TRBJ2-7, with 7 bases lining up with TRBD2. Trimming cost V 3 bases and J 6 bases; bases outside gene matches: 14. CDR3 length: 16 residues. CDR1 and CDR2 from the germline V gene are SGHDN and FVKESK.

The rearrangement uses TRBV13 and TRBJ2-1, with TRBD1 matching 11 bases. V shed 5 bases and J 7 bases; nucleotides not matched to a gene: 7. CDR3 length: 15 amino acids. Germline CDR1 is PRHDT and CDR2 is FYEKMQ (reference sequence). Here the CDR3 reads CASSPGTGGRNEQFF. The CDR3 DNA reads TGTGCCAGCAGCCCGGGGACAGGGGGGCGAAATGAGCAGTTCTTC.

This clone appeared once. The V and J genes are TRBV13 and TRBJ2-7, with TRBD2 matching 9 bases. CDR1 and CDR2 from the germline V gene are PRHDT and FYEKMQ (reference sequence). There are 18 residues in the CDR3. V lost 1 base, J lost 2 bases, and 12 bases stayed unmatched. CDR3 loop: CASSLEGAGGPEPYEQYF. In nucleotides, the CDR3 is TGTGCCAGCAGCTTAGAAGGAGCGGGGGGCCCTGAACCCTACGAGCAGTACTTC. Drawing the rest from reference TRBV13 and TRBJ2-7, the complete variable domain is AAGVIQSPRHLIKEKRETATLKCYPIPRHDTVYWYQQGPGQDPQFLISFYEKMQSDKGSIPDRFSAQQFSDYHSELNMSSLELGDSALYFCASSLEGAGGPEPYEQYFGPGTRLTVT.

About this clone: A junction boundary mismatches the germline segment, possibly from a read error. The genes are TRBV24-1 and TRBJ2-2, with 7 bases aligning to TRBD1. CDR3 length equals 15 residues. The germline V gene encodes CDR1 KGHDR and CDR2 SFDVKD. CDR3 in DNA: TGTGCCACCAGTGATTCACAGGGGAGAACCGAGGAGCTGTTTTTT. As protein: CATSDSQGRTEELFF.

The rearrangement links TRBV25-1 to TRBJ2-5; the D is unclear. Germline V CDR1 and CDR2: MGHDK, SYGVNS. The CDR3 is 13 residues long. V was trimmed by 4 bases and J by 0 bases, leaving 6 bases between them. The CDR3 reads CASSGLDQETQYF. CDR3 nucleotide sequence: TGTGCCAGCAGTGGTCTAGACCAAGAGACCCAGTACTTC.

This rearrangement joins TRBV7-9 to TRBJ2-7, with TRBD1 matching over 9 bases. Germline V lookup: CDR1 SEHNR, CDR2 FQNEAQ (reference sequence). The CDR3 extends over 13 amino acids. With 1 base clipped from V and 7 bases from J, the junction kept 2 bases outside the gene matches. The CDR3 loop reads CASSLGQGGEQYV. The DNA for the CDR3 is TGTGCCAGCAGCTTAGGACAGGGGGGAGAGCAGTACGTC.

V usage is TRBV21-1 and J usage is TRBJ2-2; TRBD2 is taken as the D call from the table, unchecked against the DNA. TRBV21-1 is listed as a pseudogene. The CDR3 covers 15 residues. The CDR3 nucleotides read TGTGCCAGCAACCCTAGCGGGAGAATTCTCCGGGGAGCTGTTTTT. Translating it yields CASNPSGRILRGAVF.

J is TRBJ1-4 and V is TRBV4-1, with 9 bases fitting TRBD1. This CDR3 has 13 residues. Germline CDR1 reads MGHRA; CDR2 reads YSYEKL. After removal of 8 bases from V and 8 bases from J, the junction contained 6 bases not matched to a gene. Written as DNA, the CDR3 is TGCGCCAGCTCTGCGACAGGGGGAGAAAAACTGTTTTTT. It is translated as CASSATGGEKLFF.

The V call is TRBV14, the J call TRBJ1-2, with D possibly being TRBD1 (6 bases). This CDR3 has 15 residues. The V end lost 1 base, the J end lost 2 bases, and 11 bases lay between the germline ends. Germline CDR1 and CDR2: SGHDN and FVKESK. The DNA for the CDR3 is TGTGCCAGCAGCCAAGTGGGACACCAAAACTATGGCTACACCTTC. Translation gives CASSQVGHQNYGYTF.

The chain is built from TRBV27 and TRBJ2-5, with TRBD1 matching over 10 bases. The V gene's germline CDR1 is MNHEY and CDR2 SMNVEV (reference sequence). This CDR3 is 13 amino acids long. Germline trimming cut 6 bases from V and 7 bases from J; bases unmatched to any gene: 5. CDR3 in amino acids: CASRSGQGGTQYF. The DNA for the CDR3 is TGTGCCAGCAGATCAGGACAGGGGGGGACCCAGTACTTC.

This chain links TRBV27 with TRBJ2-1; TRBD2 aligns across 13 bases. There are 16 residues in the CDR3. V trimming: 6 bases; J trimming: 8 bases; junction bases outside the gene matches: 10. Germline lookup yields CDR1 MNHEY and CDR2 SMNVEV (reference sequence). The chain's CDR3 is CASRRPGTSGIHEQFF. CDR3 nucleotides: TGTGCCAGCAGACGCCCTGGGACTAGCGGGATTCATGAGCAGTTCTTC.

The chain links TRBV13 to TRBJ2-1; TRBD2 is a possible D gene (5 bases). Germline V CDR1 and CDR2: PRHDT, FYEKMQ (reference sequence). The CDR3 runs 18 residues. The germline V and J ends were trimmed by 5 bases and 3 bases, with 23 bases remaining between them. The CDR3: CASSPLPGSPLFYNEQFF. The CDR3 nucleotides read TGTGCCAGCAGCCCCTTACCGGGATCCCCCCTATTCTACAATGAGCAGTTCTTC.

The chain has TRBV6-5 and TRBJ1-2, with no clear D. Per the germline V gene, CDR1 is MNHEY and CDR2 is SVGAGI. The V gene lost 7 bases and the J gene lost 5 bases, with 17 bases spanning the gap. The CDR3 loop spans 14 amino acids. For the CDR3, the DNA is TGTGCCAGCAAGTTCGCCGAGGATAGATATGGCTACACCTTC. It yields the protein CASKFAEDRYGYTF.

The CDR3 sequence: CASRTGGSGNTIYF. The DNA of the CDR3 is TGTGCCAGCAGAACAGGAGGGTCTGGAAACACCATATATTTT. The chain employs TRBV6-1 and TRBJ1-3; D may be TRBD1 (5 bases). This CDR3 region has 14 residues. Germline CDR1 reads MNHNS; CDR2 reads SASEGT. V lost 6 bases and J 1 base, leaving 10 bases between the germline ends.

This clone appeared a few times. J is TRBJ1-1 and V is TRBV27; D might be TRBD1 (5 bases). V was clipped by 3 bases and J by 1 base, with 9 bases between them. In germline, CDR1 is MNHEY, CDR2 SMNVEV (reference sequence). CDR3 length equals 14 residues. The CDR3 protein is CASSLTVANTEAFF. The CDR3 bases are TGTGCCAGCAGTTTGACAGTCGCGAACACTGAAGCTTTCTTT.

This chain uses TRBV6-2 or TRBV6-3 with TRBJ1-1; 8 positions match TRBD1. The CDR3 is 13 residues long. Germline-derived CDR1 and CDR2 are MNHEY and SVGEGT. With 2 bases clipped from V and 7 bases from J, the junction kept 3 bases outside the gene matches. CDR3 DNA sequence: TGTGCCAGCAGTTACCGACAGGGGAGTGAAGCTTTCTTT. Translated: CASSYRQGSEAFF.

The genes are TRBV5-1 and TRBJ1-2, with 7 bases fitting TRBD1. V dropped 0 bases and J dropped 4; count of bases not matched to a gene: 6. The CDR3 is 15 amino acids. Germline V gene lookup returns CDR1 SGHRS and CDR2 YFSETQ. The CDR3 nucleotides read TGCGCCAGCAGCTTGGACAGGGGTTCTCTCTATGGCTACACCTTC. Residues: CASSLDRGSLYGYTF.

This clone is a singleton in its sample. The V and J genes are TRBV6-5 and TRBJ2-7; TRBD2 aligns across 9 bases. Per the germline V gene, CDR1 is MNHEY and CDR2 is SVGAGI. The CDR3 consists of 13 residues. J gave up 4 bases and V 6 bases, and 4 bases lay outside the gene matches. For the CDR3, the DNA is TGTGCCAGCAGGCCTCTAGCGGGGTACGAGCAGTACGTC. Encoded protein: CASRPLAGYEQYV.

This chain joins TRBV7-9 and TRBJ2-3; D possibly corresponds to TRBD1 (5 bases). The V gene lost 1 base and the J gene lost 4 bases, with 12 bases spanning the gap. The CDR3 length is 15 residues. The germline gives CDR1 SEHNR, CDR2 FQNEAQ (reference sequence). In nucleotides, the CDR3 is TGTGCCAGCAGCTTAGGGGCAGGGCGAGCAGATACGCAGTATTTT. Encoded protein: CASSLGAGRADTQYF.

The rearrangement joins TRBV19 to TRBJ1-2, with D maybe TRBD1 (5 bases). Germline assignment: CDR1 LNHDA and CDR2 SQIVND (reference sequence). The CDR3 has 15 residues. V dropped 10 bases and J dropped 4 bases, with 22 bases sitting between them. The CDR3 DNA is TGTGCCACCAATTACGGGGGAAACCTAGGCTATGGCTACACCTTC. Translation gives CATNYGGNLGYGYTF.

The chain uses TRBV28 and TRBJ2-1; possible D gene TRBD1, 5 bases. The CDR3 sequence is 16 residues long. Germline V gives CDR1 MDHEN, CDR2 SYDVKM. Trimming cost V 6 bases and J 3 bases, with 18 bases left between them. CDR3 sequence reads: CASSFAGDRVYNEQFF. The CDR3 bases are TGTGCCAGCAGCTTTGCCGGCGACAGAGTCTACAATGAGCAGTTCTTC.

The chain is built from TRBV5-4 and TRBJ1-3; 8 nucleotides agree with TRBD1. This CDR3 contains 15 residues. Germline values: CDR1 SGHNT, CDR2 YYREEE (reference sequence). J was trimmed by 2 bases and V by 3 bases; bases with no gene match: 4. DNA for the CDR3: TGTGCCAGCAGCTGGCAGGGGGCCCCTGGAAACACCATATATTTT. Translating gives CASSWQGAPGNTIYF.

This chain links TRBV3-1 (or the pseudogene TRBV3-2) with TRBJ1-3; D unresolved. CDR3 length: 12 amino acids. The germline V gene has CDR1 LGHDT and CDR2 YNNKEL (reference sequence). Trimming took off 5 bases at V and 2 bases at J, with 4 bases between the two ends. The CDR3 sequence is CASSSAGNTIYF. The CDR3 DNA reads TGTGCCAGCAGCTCGGCTGGAAACACCATATATTTT.

The rearrangement links TRBV2 to TRBJ2-1, with 12 bases that match TRBD2. The trim removed 6 bases at V and 7 bases at J, leaving 7 bases unmatched. The CDR3 has 15 amino acids. CDR1 and CDR2 (germline): SNHLY, FYNNEI. The CDR3, as DNA: TGTGCCAGCAGGTTACTAGCGGGAGGCCTGAATGAGCAGTTCTTC. Translation: CASRLLAGGLNEQFF.

The count of this clone is one. The chain has TRBV5-1 and TRBJ2-7; the match to TRBD2 covers 7 bases. This CDR3 region has 14 residues. Germline lookup yields CDR1 SGHRS and CDR2 YFSETQ. J was trimmed by 7 bases and V by 2 bases; bases with no gene match: 9. This CDR3 reads CASSFGGDPLEQYF. The CDR3 coding sequence is TGCGCCAGCAGCTTTGGGGGGGACCCCCTGGAGCAGTACTTC. Looking up the rest from reference TRBV5-1 and TRBJ2-7 gives the full variable domain: KAGVTQTPRYLIKTRGQQVTLSCSPISGHRSVSWYQQTPGQGLQFLFEYFSETQRNKGNFPGRFSGRQFSNSRSEMNVSTLELGDSALYLCASSFGGDPLEQYFGPGTRLTVT.

The chain links TRBV6-4 to TRBJ1-4, with 8 nucleotides matching TRBD1. The V gene's germline CDR1 is MRHNA and CDR2 SNTAGT. The CDR3 is 16 residues long. The junction had 8 bases not matched to a gene; V was cut back by 0 bases and J by 8 bases. CDR3 sequence: CASSDSWGQEGEKLFF. The CDR3 nucleotides read TGTGCCAGCAGTGACTCTTGGGGACAGGAGGGGGAAAAACTGTTTTTT.

The chain combines TRBV6-5 with TRBJ2-2; possible D gene TRBD1, 5 bases. Trimming removed 0 bases from V and 3 bases from J, with 8 bases in between. The CDR3 totals 15 residues. The V gene's germline CDR1 is MNHEY and CDR2 SVGAGI. The CDR3 sequence: CASSYSKGYTGELFF. Written as DNA, the CDR3 is TGTGCCAGCAGTTACTCTAAGGGGTACACCGGGGAGCTGTTTTTT.

V is TRBV29-1 and J is TRBJ2-3; 9 bases line up with TRBD1. V lost 6 bases, J lost 2 bases, and 6 bases stayed unmatched. The germline gives CDR1 SQVTM, CDR2 ANQGSEA. The CDR3 is 14 amino acids. The CDR3 bases are TGCAGCGTCAAGGGACAGGGCTCCACAGATACGCAGTATTTT. This gives the protein CSVKGQGSTDTQYF.

Here the CDR3 reads CASSQDRNPNTGELFF. CDR3 nucleotide sequence: TGTGCCAGCAGCCAAGACAGAAATCCCAACACCGGGGAGCTGTTTTTT. The V and J genes are TRBV3-1 (or the pseudogene TRBV3-2) and TRBJ2-2; no definite D call. In germline, CDR1 is LGHDT, CDR2 YNNKEL (reference sequence). With 0 bases removed from V and 2 bases from J, the gap between germline ends came to 10 bases. The CDR3 contains 16 residues.